This T cell receptor beta chain is drawn from a study of blood T cell repertoires in COVID-19. This CDR3 region has 12 residues. V gave up 6 bases and J gave up 4 bases; unmatched junction bases: 2. Germline CDR1 MDHEN, CDR2 SYDVKM. Sequencing used immunoSEQ multiplex PCR; TCRdb keeps in-frame clones, though not all of them. The table lists about 72,000 clones, roughly 90% of them singletons. The source material was peripheral blood. V usage is TRBV28 and J usage is TRBJ2-7, with 8 positions matching TRBD1. The clonotype originates from a man aged 25 to 45 with acute or convalescent COVID-19. The CDR3 coding sequence is TGTGCCAGCAGCTGGACAGGGTACGAGCAGTACTTC. It specifies CASSWTGYEQYF.